The 18 T cell receptor beta chains below come from one sample, sequenced in a study of siplizumab effects on memory and regulatory T cells (dated by TCRdb to the late 2010s). Receptors were amplified or captured by the immunoSEQ multiplex PCR assay. TCRdb's version of the immuneACCESS table is confined to in-frame rearrangements and falls short of the full clone set. An unresolved V gene accounts for under half of the shortfall where checked; the remainder is of unknown origin. This sample comprises about 100,000 clones, 91% of them detected only once. The ten most abundant clones make up 0.14% to 0.15% of the sample. The specimen was CD4+ T cells sorted from blood. The origin of the receptors is a human donor in good health.

The rearrangement links TRBV11-3 to TRBJ2-3; 10 positions match TRBD2. Germline trimming cut 5 bases from V and 2 bases from J; bases unmatched to any gene: 4. This CDR3 region has 15 residues. Germline CDR1 and CDR2: SGHNT and YENEEA. CDR3 in DNA: TGTGCCAGCAGCCTAGCGGGGGCCGTCACAGATACGCAGTATTTT. Protein: CASSLAGAVTDTQYF.

This chain joins TRBV11-2 and TRBJ1-1; D unresolved. The CDR3 sequence is 13 residues long. Per germline, CDR1 SGHAT and CDR2 FQNNGV. Trimming took 6 bases from V and 5 from J, leaving 13 bases between them. The CDR3 protein is CASRVLGGTEAFF. The CDR3 nucleotides read TGTGCCAGCAGAGTCTTAGGCGGGACTGAAGCTTTCTTT.

The chain recombines TRBV11-2 with TRBJ1-6; D not resolved. Trimming removed 3 bases at V and 7 bases at J, with 4 bases between. This CDR3 is 12 amino acids long. Germline loops: CDR1 SGHAT, CDR2 FQNNGV. The CDR3, as DNA: TGTGCCAGCAGCTTCTGGAATTCACCCCTCCACTTT. Translated: CASSFWNSPLHF.

The chain recombines TRBV19 with TRBJ2-1; 10 bases agree with TRBD1. The CDR3 has 15 amino acids. The V gene end was trimmed by 8 bases and the J gene end by 0 bases; junction bases not matched to a gene: 4. Germline assignment: CDR1 LNHDA and CDR2 SQIVND (reference sequence). CDR3 protein: CASARTGGSYNEQFF. DNA of the CDR3: TGTGCCAGTGCTAGGACAGGGGGCTCCTACAATGAGCAGTTCTTC.

This rearrangement joins TRBV5-4 to TRBJ2-1, with 8 bases aligning to TRBD1. The CDR3 sequence is 15 residues long. CDR1 is SGHNT and CDR2 is YYREEE in the germline V gene (reference sequence). After removal of 7 bases from V and 1 base from J, the junction contained 7 bases not matched to a gene. The CDR3 DNA follows: TGTGCCAGCGGATTAGACAGGGGTTCCTACAATGAGCAGTTCTTC. The encoded protein is CASGLDRGSYNEQFF.

The gene calls are TRBV29-1 and TRBJ1-2, with a possible D match to TRBD1 (5 bases). The CDR3 contains 13 residues. Germline CDR1 is SQVTM and CDR2 is ANQGSEA. V was pared by 2 bases and J by 4 bases, with 11 bases between. CDR3: CSVETEQAYGYTF. For the CDR3, the DNA is TGCAGCGTTGAAACGGAACAGGCCTATGGCTACACCTTC.

This chain links TRBV29-1 with TRBJ1-2; TRBD1 matches 7 bases. With V trimmed by 3 bases and J by 5 bases, 3 bases remained unmatched. From germline, CDR1 is SQVTM and CDR2 ANQGSEA. CDR3 length: 12 residues. The CDR3 sequence: CSVDRTGYGYTF. The CDR3 nucleotides are TGCAGCGTTGATAGGACAGGATATGGCTACACCTTC. Complete variable domain (other parts from reference TRBV29-1 and TRBJ1-2): SAVISQKPSRDICQRGTSLTIQCQVDSQVTMMFWYRQQPGQSLTLIATANQGSEATYESGFVIDKFPISRPNLTFSTLTVSNMSPEDSSIYLCSVDRTGYGYTFGSGTRLTVV.

The rearrangement uses TRBV4-1 and TRBJ2-3, with D hard to call. CDR1 and CDR2 (germline): MGHRA, YSYEKL. CDR3 length: 12 amino acids. The germline V and J ends were trimmed by 0 bases and 6 bases, with 4 bases remaining between them. The CDR3 protein is CASSQERDTQYF. In nucleotides, the CDR3 is TGCGCCAGCAGCCAAGAGCGGGATACGCAGTATTTT.

This chain uses TRBV6-1 with TRBJ2-7; no firm D call. Germline V gene sequence: CDR1 MNHNS, CDR2 SASEGT. Trimming shortened V by 4 bases and J by 3 bases, and 7 bases separated the two germline ends. This CDR3 is built from 12 residues. The CDR3 loop reads CASSAQSYEQYF. For the CDR3, the DNA is TGTGCCAGCAGTGCCCAAAGCTACGAGCAGTACTTC.

The chain couples TRBV6-5 to TRBJ1-5, with unresolved D. The V gene lost 4 bases and the J gene lost 0 bases, with 4 bases spanning the gap. Germline CDR1 reads MNHEY; CDR2 reads SVGAGI. This CDR3 region has 13 residues. The CDR3: CASSWRSNQPQHF. The CDR3 bases are TGTGCCAGCAGTTGGCGTAGCAATCAGCCCCAGCATTTT.

The chain combines TRBV6-1 with TRBJ2-3, with 10 bases that match TRBD2. Unmatched junction bases numbered 6, after V lost 8 bases and J lost 4 bases. CDR1 is MNHNS and CDR2 is SASEGT in the germline V gene. The CDR3 consists of 14 residues. CDR3 sequence: CASESGGVADTQYF. As DNA, the CDR3 is TGTGCCAGCGAGAGCGGGGGGGTGGCAGATACGCAGTATTTT.

The CDR3 protein is CASVMGRSNTEAFF. CDR3 DNA: TGTGCCAGCGTGATGGGGAGATCGAACACTGAAGCTTTCTTT. This chain connects TRBV6-5 to TRBJ1-1, with D uncertain. The CDR3 has 14 amino acids. The germline V gene encodes CDR1 MNHEY and CDR2 SVGAGI. Between the trimmed V and J ends, which lost 8 bases and 1 base, there was a span of 14 bases.

The chain couples TRBV10-1 to TRBJ2-5; TRBD2 aligns across 10 bases. CDR3 length: 15 residues. Germline lookup yields CDR1 WNHNN and CDR2 SYGVQD (reference sequence). With 3 bases clipped from V and 5 bases from J, the junction kept 6 bases outside the gene matches. The CDR3 DNA reads TGCGCCAGCAGTGACCGGCTAGCGGGGGTTGAGACCCAGTACTTC. This gives the protein CASSDRLAGVETQYF.

The chain combines TRBV6-1 with TRBJ2-7, with 8 bases that match TRBD1. This CDR3 is 16 amino acids long. The V gene end was trimmed by 2 bases and the J gene end by 3 bases; junction bases not matched to a gene: 9. The germline gives CDR1 MNHNS, CDR2 SASEGT. The CDR3, as DNA: TGTGCCAGCAGTGAAAGCCGGGACAGGATAGACTACGAGCAGTACTTC. This translates into CASSESRDRIDYEQYF.

This chain joins TRBV7-9 and TRBJ2-5; the D call may be TRBD1 or TRBD2 (5 bases each). In germline, CDR1 is SEHNR, CDR2 FQNEAQ (reference sequence). CDR3 length: 13 amino acids. V was shortened by 6 bases and J by 2 bases, with 10 bases between the two germline ends. CDR3 DNA sequence: TGTGCCAGCAGACCGGGGCCACAAGAGACCCAGTACTTC. It translates to CASRPGPQETQYF.

The CDR3 is CASSPRAGTSGGASTDTQYF. The CDR3 coding sequence is TGCGCCAGCAGCCCGCGCGCCGGGACTAGCGGGGGTGCGAGCACAGATACGCAGTATTTT. The chain uses TRBV5-1 and TRBJ2-3; 14 bases line up with TRBD2. This CDR3 has 20 amino acids. Germline V gene lookup returns CDR1 SGHRS and CDR2 YFSETQ. The J segment lost 0 bases and the V segment lost 4 bases, leaving 13 bases of the junction unmatched.

The chain is built from TRBV18 and TRBJ2-5; D may match TRBD1 or TRBD2 (6 bases each). CDR3 size: 15 residues. Trimming stripped 4 bases from V and 2 bases from J, with 14 bases between. Germline V gives CDR1 KGHSH, CDR2 LQKENI. The CDR3: CASSLADSGQETQYF. In DNA, the CDR3 is TGTGCCAGCTCACTAGCGGACAGTGGGCAAGAGACCCAGTACTTC.

The chain is built from TRBV2 and TRBJ2-5; D may match TRBD1 or TRBD2 (5 bases each). V was shortened by 1 base and J by 7 bases, with 7 bases between the two germline ends. The CDR3 totals 12 residues. Germline values: CDR1 SNHLY, CDR2 FYNNEI. The CDR3 region has the DNA TGTGCCAGCAGTGAAGGGGGGAGGACCCAGTACTTC. Its protein is CASSEGGRTQYF.